A single sample gave rise to the 28 T cell receptor beta chains below, sequenced in a study of cytomegalovirus exposure and HLA in healthy donors. The PCR employed 60 Vbeta primers together with 13 Jbeta primers. Some clones are missing from TCRdb's copy, which holds only in-frame ones; the method was immunoSEQ multiplex PCR. There are 150,000 to 200,000 clones in the sample; around 90% occur only once, and approximately 1.9% lies in the top ten. The sequenced sample was PBMCs. These receptors all stem from a woman aged 18-30 years in good health and CMV-seronegative.

The chain joins TRBV5-1 to TRBJ2-7; D is unresolved. V dropped 1 base and J dropped 4 bases, with 6 bases sitting between them. CDR3 size: 12 residues. Per the germline V gene, CDR1 is SGHRS and CDR2 is YFSETQ. For the CDR3, the DNA is TGCGCCAGCAGCTTGTACGGGTACGAGCAGTACTTC. This sequence encodes CASSLYGYEQYF.

The V and J genes are TRBV19 and TRBJ2-7, with D hard to call. The germline V gene encodes CDR1 LNHDA and CDR2 SQIVND (reference sequence). The CDR3 totals 13 residues. Deletions cut 3 bases from V and 0 bases from J, with 6 bases between. CDR3 loop: CASSIRHSYEQYF. The DNA of the CDR3 is TGTGCCAGTAGTATTCGACACTCCTACGAGCAGTACTTC.

The CDR3 coding sequence is TGCGCCAGCAGCTTACGGTCCCAAGAGGGCGAGCAGTACTTC. Protein product: CASSLRSQEGEQYF. This chain connects TRBV5-1 to TRBJ2-7; D may be TRBD2 (5 bases). Trimming pared 2 bases from V and 6 bases from J, leaving 15 bases between. This CDR3 is built from 14 residues. From germline, CDR1 is SGHRS and CDR2 YFSETQ. The variable domain in full, completed from reference TRBV5-1 and TRBJ2-7, reads KAGVTQTPRYLIKTRGQQVTLSCSPISGHRSVSWYQQTPGQGLQFLFEYFSETQRNKGNFPGRFSGRQFSNSRSEMNVSTLELGDSALYLCASSLRSQEGEQYFGPGTRLTVT.

Details on this clone: Different DNA sequences within this sample yield the same CDR3. The CDR3 nucleotides read TGCGCCAGCAGCCGGAATAGCGGGAGAGCTTTGAATGAGCAGTTCTTC. Translation: CASSRNSGRALNEQFF. This rearrangement joins TRBV4-3 to TRBJ2-1, with 9 bases aligning to TRBD2. The J segment lost 7 bases and the V segment lost 4 bases, leaving 11 bases of the junction unmatched. The CDR3 loop spans 16 amino acids. Germline CDR1 LGHNA, CDR2 YSLEER.

The V gene is TRBV5-1, the J gene TRBJ2-1, with D possibly matching TRBD2 (6 bases). In germline, CDR1 is SGHRS, CDR2 YFSETQ. V was clipped by 4 bases and J by 7 bases, with 15 bases between them. The CDR3 runs to 14 residues. CDR3 DNA: TGCGCCAGCAGCCCCGCCGGGGGTGGGAATGAGCAGTTCTTC. The encoded protein is CASSPAGGGNEQFF.

The chain employs TRBV5-5 and TRBJ2-3, with D possibly TRBD1 on 6 matching bases. Per the germline V gene, CDR1 is SGHKS and CDR2 is YYEKEE (reference sequence). Trimming removed 4 bases from V and 1 base from J, with 19 bases in between. The CDR3 spans 17 residues. The DNA for the CDR3 is TGTGCCAGCAGCCACACCCCGACAGGCCCGGGCACAGATACGCAGTATTTT. It is translated as CASSHTPTGPGTDTQYF.

V usage is TRBV10-3 and J usage is TRBJ2-5; TRBD1 matches at 8 bases. V gave up 6 bases and J gave up 2 bases; unmatched junction bases: 11. CDR3 length: 16 residues. The germline CDR1 and CDR2 sequences are ENHRY and SYGVKD. CDR3 bases: TGTGCCATCAGGGGAGTGACAGGGGAAGGACAAGAGACCCAGTACTTC. Amino acids: CAIRGVTGEGQETQYF.

V usage is TRBV6-6 and J usage is TRBJ2-7; D ambiguous. Germline values: CDR1 MNHNY, CDR2 SVGAGI (reference sequence). The CDR3 sequence is 12 residues long. The V end was cut by 4 bases, the J end by 1 base, with 5 bases between. The CDR3 region is CASSSVSYEQYF. In DNA form, the CDR3 reads TGTGCCAGCAGTTCGGTATCCTACGAGCAGTACTTC.

This chain connects TRBV5-6 to TRBJ2-7, with D tentatively TRBD1 (6 bases). Trimming stripped 1 base from V and 0 bases from J, with 8 bases between. Germline V gene data show CDR1 as SGHDT and CDR2 as YYEEEE. The CDR3 consists of 14 residues. The CDR3, as DNA: TGTGCCAGCAGCTTGACAGGGAGCTCCTACGAGCAGTACTTC. Its protein product is CASSLTGSSYEQYF.

The chain has TRBV19 and TRBJ2-7; 10 bases fit TRBD2. Germline CDR1 reads LNHDA; CDR2 reads SQIVND (reference sequence). This CDR3 spans 19 amino acids. V shed 5 bases, J shed 4 bases, and the junction held 20 bases outside the gene matches. The CDR3 region is CASSPSKNSGRFKRYEQYF. DNA of the CDR3: TGTGCCAGTAGTCCTTCGAAAAATAGCGGGAGGTTCAAGAGGTACGAGCAGTACTTC.

The genes are TRBV4-2 and TRBJ2-3; 11 bases fit TRBD2. CDR3 length equals 15 residues. V gave up 1 base and J gave up 7 bases; unmatched junction bases: 4. Germline CDR1 reads LGHNA; CDR2 reads YNFKEQ. CDR3 sequence: CASSQVAGGLNTQYF. The CDR3 region has the DNA TGTGCCAGCAGCCAAGTAGCGGGGGGGCTCAATACGCAGTATTTT.

The CDR3 region is CASSGETQYF. CDR3 in DNA: TGTGCCAGCTCCGGGGAGACCCAGTACTTC. The chain joins TRBV5-6 to TRBJ2-5; D unresolved. The ends were cut back, 7 bases at V and 5 bases at J, with 6 bases in the middle. The CDR3 is 10 residues long. Germline CDR1 is SGHDT and CDR2 is YYEEEE. The full variable domain, its missing parts supplied by reference TRBV5-6 and TRBJ2-5, is DAGVTQSPTHLIKTRGQQVTLRCSPKSGHDTVSWYQQALGQGPQFIFQYYEEEERQRGNFPDRFSGHQFPNYSSELNVNALLLGDSALYLCASSGETQYFGPGTRLLVL.

The V gene is TRBV27, the J gene TRBJ1-2; D possibly corresponds to TRBD1 (6 bases). Germline CDR1 MNHEY, CDR2 SMNVEV (reference sequence). This CDR3 has 15 residues. The V gene lost 3 bases and the J gene lost 4 bases, with 15 bases spanning the gap. CDR3 in DNA: TGTGCCAGCAGTTTGCGGGGGGCGTCTTTCTATGGCTACACCTTC. Its protein product is CASSLRGASFYGYTF.

The rearrangement links TRBV10-3 to TRBJ2-1; TRBD2 might be the D (6 bases). Trimming left V 7 bases short and J 7 bases short, with 17 bases between. Germline V lookup: CDR1 ENHRY, CDR2 SYGVKD. There are 14 residues in the CDR3. The CDR3 nucleotides read TGTGCCATCACCCCTAGCGACCTAAGTAATGAGCAGTTCTTC. Its protein is CAITPSDLSNEQFF.

The V gene is TRBV5-1, the J gene TRBJ2-1, with TRBD2 identical over 7 bases. Germline V gene sequence: CDR1 SGHRS, CDR2 YFSETQ. With V trimmed by 2 bases and J by 4 bases, 6 bases remained unmatched. This CDR3 is built from 15 residues. The CDR3 spells CASSFSLAEYNEQFF. CDR3 DNA: TGCGCCAGCAGCTTTTCGCTAGCGGAGTACAATGAGCAGTTCTTC.

This sequence joins TRBV9 and TRBJ2-3; 7 nucleotides agree with TRBD2. With V trimmed by 4 bases and J by 2 bases, 4 bases remained unmatched. Germline assignment: CDR1 SGDLS and CDR2 YYNGEE. The CDR3 is made up of 14 amino acids. The CDR3: CASSSTSYTDTQYF. The CDR3 region has the DNA TGTGCCAGCAGCTCGACTAGCTACACAGATACGCAGTATTTT.

The rearrangement uses TRBV7-9 and TRBJ2-1; no clear D. The CDR3 totals 13 residues. V dropped 8 bases and J dropped 5 bases, with 13 bases sitting between them. Germline CDR1 and CDR2: SEHNR and FQNEAQ (reference sequence). The CDR3 spells CASLGVNHNEQFF. Written as DNA, the CDR3 is TGTGCCAGCTTAGGAGTAAACCACAATGAGCAGTTCTTC.

The chain combines TRBV2 with TRBJ1-2, with 7 positions matching TRBD1. Germline lookup yields CDR1 SNHLY and CDR2 FYNNEI. V gave up 1 base and J gave up 4 bases; unmatched junction bases: 3. The CDR3 has 14 amino acids. This CDR3 is CASSEGTGGYGYTF. The DNA for the CDR3 is TGTGCCAGCAGTGAAGGGACAGGAGGCTATGGCTACACCTTC.

The chain recombines TRBV29-1 with TRBJ2-5, with D unclear. Trimming pared 0 bases from V and 2 bases from J, leaving 13 bases between. Germline V lookup: CDR1 SQVTM, CDR2 ANQGSEA. The CDR3 extends over 15 amino acids. The CDR3 loop is CSVEDRMRPQETQYF. The CDR3 DNA is TGCAGCGTTGAAGATCGCATGAGGCCGCAAGAGACCCAGTACTTC. The full variable domain, its missing parts supplied by reference TRBV29-1 and TRBJ2-5, is SAVISQKPSRDICQRGTSLTIQCQVDSQVTMMFWYRQQPGQSLTLIATANQGSEATYESGFVIDKFPISRPNLTFSTLTVSNMSPEDSSIYLCSVEDRMRPQETQYFGPGTRLLVL.

V is TRBV11-3 and J is TRBJ2-5, with a possible D match to TRBD1 (5 bases). The germline V gene has CDR1 SGHNT and CDR2 YENEEA. The V end lost 5 bases, the J end lost 1 base, and 14 bases lay between the germline ends. This CDR3 is 15 amino acids long. CDR3 coding DNA: TGTGCCAGCAGCCCCTTCGACAGATCCCAAGAGACCCAGTACTTC. Its translation is CASSPFDRSQETQYF.

Remarks on this clone: A read error may account for a junction end that differs from germline. Different DNA sequences within this sample yield the same CDR3. The chain combines TRBV19 with TRBJ1-3; maybe TRBD1 (6 bases). The CDR3 extends over 12 amino acids. The germline gives CDR1 LNHDA, CDR2 SQIVND (reference sequence). The CDR3 reads CASSERDTTIYF. The CDR3, as DNA: TGCGCCAGTAGTGAACGGGACACCACCATATATTTT. Full variable domain (missing parts from reference TRBV19 and TRBJ1-3): DGGITQSPKYLFRKEGQNVTLSCEQNLNHDAMYWYRQDPGQGLRLIYYSQIVNDFQKGDIAEGYSVSREKKESFPLTVTSAQKNPTAFYLCASSERDTTIYFGEGSWLTVV.

The chain has TRBV15 and TRBJ2-1, with 13 nucleotides matching TRBD2. The ends lost 0 bases at V and 7 bases at J; junction bases unmatched: 3. CDR1 is LNHNV, CDR2 YYDKDF, per germline (reference sequence). The CDR3 is 16 residues long. The chain's CDR3 is CATSRDGLAGVNEQFF. The CDR3 nucleotides read TGTGCCACCAGCAGAGATGGACTAGCGGGAGTAAATGAGCAGTTCTTC.

In the case of this clone: A read error may produce the germline difference seen at one junction end. V usage is TRBV7-9 and J usage is TRBJ1-2; no firm D call. Germline lookup yields CDR1 SEHNR and CDR2 FQNEAQ (reference sequence). The CDR3 totals 13 residues. In DNA, the CDR3 is TGTTCCAGCAGCTTACGGGGAGTGGGCGGCTACACCTTC. This gives the protein CSSSLRGVGGYTF. The whole variable domain, filled in from reference TRBV7-9 and TRBJ1-2, reads DTGVSQNPRHKITKRGQNVTFRCDPISEHNRLYWYRQTLGQGPEFLTYFQNEAQLEKSRLLSDRFSAERPKGSFSTLEIQRTEQGDSAMYLCSSSLRGVGGYTFGSGTRLTVV.

Notes on this clone: One junction end does not reproduce the germline sequence, and a read error may be involved. The V gene is TRBV4-1, the J gene TRBJ2-1; the match to TRBD2 covers 9 bases. The CDR3 consists of 16 residues. The germline gives CDR1 MGHRA, CDR2 YSYEKL. CDR3 residues: CASSQERGGAYDEQFF. CDR3 sequence (DNA): TGCGCCAGCAGCCAAGAGCGCGGGGGGGCCTACGATGAGCAGTTCTTC.

This rearrangement joins TRBV7-9 to TRBJ1-2, with TRBD1 as a possible D gene (6 bases). Per germline, CDR1 SEHNR and CDR2 FQNEAQ (reference sequence). This CDR3 has 15 residues. The V and J ends lost 6 bases and 2 bases respectively, with 16 bases between them. CDR3 sequence reads: CASSLGGGFNYGYTF. CDR3 DNA: TGTGCCAGCAGTCTAGGGGGGGGCTTCAACTATGGCTACACCTTC.

The rearrangement uses TRBV30 and TRBJ2-2; 11 bases align to TRBD2. There are 17 residues in the CDR3. CDR1 and CDR2 (germline): GTSNPN, SVGIG (reference sequence). Trimming took 3 bases from V and 3 from J; bases not matched to a gene: 9. This CDR3 is CAWSPPTSGIYTGELFF. In nucleotides, the CDR3 is TGTGCCTGGAGCCCCCCGACTAGCGGGATTTACACCGGGGAGCTGTTTTTT.

The chain links TRBV7-8 to TRBJ1-4; D unresolved. The CDR3 loop spans 16 amino acids. The ends were cut back, 1 base at V and 0 bases at J, with 9 bases in the middle. CDR1 is SGHVS, CDR2 FQNEAQ, per germline. CDR3 sequence reads: CASSLGLAATNEKLFF. CDR3 bases: TGTGCCAGCAGCTTAGGGCTCGCTGCAACTAATGAAAAACTGTTTTTT.

The chain combines TRBV5-1 with TRBJ2-3; 10 bases line up with TRBD1. Germline V lookup: CDR1 SGHRS, CDR2 YFSETQ. Losses at the gene ends were 1 base for V and 2 bases for J; bases not matched to a gene: 10. The CDR3 consists of 18 residues. The CDR3 is CASSLLKTGTGATDTQYF. The CDR3 DNA is TGCGCCAGCAGCTTGTTAAAAACCGGGACAGGGGCCACAGATACGCAGTATTTT.